This T cell receptor beta chain was sequenced for a study of post-analysis software for immune sequencing data. The authors incorporated unique molecular identifiers into the TCR beta cDNA libraries. TCRdb passed the PCR reads through MiXCR, listing each CDR3 protein once. This table holds 380,000 or so distinct CDR3 sequences, about a third found once. V lost 6 bases and J 8 bases, leaving 16 bases between the germline ends. The CDR3 spans 13 residues. Germline V CDR1 and CDR2: SEHNR, FQNEAQ (reference sequence). Study-wide findings and caveats: There were five or six TRBV segments more frequent in patients than controls, and TRBV5-6, TRBV5-1 and TRBV20-1 were among them. Multiple sclerosis was associated with a significant reduction in normalized Chao1 diversity relative to controls.

About this clonotype: Its antigen is not identified.

The rearrangement uses TRBV7-9 and TRBJ1-2; a weak D match, TRBD1 (6 bases). This clonotype originated in a girl aged 10-17 years with multiple sclerosis. Sequencing was performed on blood. The CDR3 DNA follows: TGTGCCAGCAGTTACCCAGGGGTAGAAGGCTACACCTTC. Translating it yields CASSYPGVEGYTF.